A single sample gave rise to the 21 T cell receptor beta chains below, sequenced in a study of cytomegalovirus exposure and HLA in healthy donors. Use of 60 Vbeta and 13 Jbeta primers characterized the PCR. Clones were read by immunoSEQ multiplex PCR, and TCRdb kept only the in-frame ones, dropping some. The sample contains tens of thousands of clones, about 74% of which appear only once. Sequenced material: PBMCs. Receptors were obtained from a man aged 25 to 40 in good health and CMV-seronegative.

The chain joins TRBV4-1 to TRBJ1-6, with D maybe TRBD1 (5 bases). The length of the CDR3 is 19 residues. Germline loops: CDR1 MGHRA, CDR2 YSYEKL. With 3 bases removed from V and 4 bases from J, the gap between germline ends came to 22 bases. The CDR3 sequence is CASSHPTAGGASYNSPLHF. The CDR3 region has the DNA TGCGCCAGCAGCCATCCCACGGCGGGAGGGGCTAGTTATAATTCACCCCTCCACTTT.

The V and J genes are TRBV6-5 and TRBJ1-6; 9 bases line up with TRBD1. CDR1 and CDR2 from the germline V gene are MNHEY and SVGAGI. V shed 2 bases, J shed 9 bases, and the junction held 2 bases outside the gene matches. The CDR3 length is 14 residues. This chain's CDR3 is CASSYRDRASPLHF. DNA for the CDR3: TGTGCCAGCAGTTACCGGGACAGGGCTTCACCCCTCCACTTT.

The chain couples TRBV2 to TRBJ2-3, with TRBD2 identical over 8 bases. With 4 bases clipped from V and 4 bases from J, the junction kept 1 base outside the gene matches. The CDR3 consists of 13 residues. Germline CDR1 and CDR2: SNHLY and FYNNEI. The CDR3 region has the DNA TGTGCCAGCAGTGCGGGGGGGGCAGATACGCAGTATTTT. Protein sequence: CASSAGGADTQYF.

The V call is TRBV6-5, the J call TRBJ2-7; 13 nucleotides match TRBD2. With V trimmed by 0 bases and J by 4 bases, 0 bases remained unmatched. CDR1 is MNHEY, CDR2 SVGAGI, per germline. The CDR3 has 15 amino acids. CDR3 sequence reads: CASSYSTSGGYEQYF. CDR3 nucleotides: TGTGCCAGCAGTTACTCGACTAGCGGGGGGTACGAGCAGTACTTC.

The chain couples TRBV7-2 to TRBJ2-3; no definite D call. In germline, CDR1 is SGHTA, CDR2 FQGNSA. V lost 4 bases to trimming and J lost 2 bases, with 7 bases between them. This CDR3 has 13 residues. The CDR3 loop is CASSSVYTDTQYF. In nucleotides, the CDR3 is TGTGCCAGCAGCTCCGTCTACACAGATACGCAGTATTTT.

This chain joins TRBV10-1 and TRBJ2-7; weak D call: TRBD1 (5 bases). Looked up from germline, CDR1 is WNHNN and CDR2 is SYGVQD (reference sequence). Trimming took off 0 bases at V and 6 bases at J, with 12 bases between the two ends. The CDR3 runs 14 residues. CDR3 amino acids: CASSESGRASEQYF. The CDR3 bases are TGCGCCAGCAGTGAGTCGGGCAGGGCATCCGAGCAGTACTTC.

The chain carries TRBV2 and TRBJ1-2; TRBD1 matches at 8 bases. CDR3 length: 12 residues. V gave up 5 bases and J gave up 8 bases; unmatched junction bases: 4. CDR1 is SNHLY, CDR2 FYNNEI, per germline. CDR3 DNA: TGTGCCAGCAGTTATACAGGGGGAGGCTACACCTTC. Its translation: CASSYTGGGYTF. Based on the CDR3 plus reference TRBV2 and TRBJ1-2, the full variable domain is EPEVTQTPSHQVTQMGQEVILRCVPISNHLYFYWYRQILGQKVEFLVSFYNNEISEKSEIFDDQFSVERPDGSNFTLKIRSTKLEDSAMYFCASSYTGGGYTFGSGTRLTVV.

The rearrangement joins TRBV13 to TRBJ1-1, with 7 bases fitting TRBD1. Germline V gene data show CDR1 as PRHDT and CDR2 as FYEKMQ (reference sequence). Unmatched junction bases numbered 6, after V lost 8 bases and J lost 6 bases. This CDR3 is 12 amino acids long. The DNA for the CDR3 is TGTGCCAGCTCCTTCAGGGGGTCTGAAGCTTTCTTT. Its translation: CASSFRGSEAFF.

The chain couples TRBV30 to TRBJ2-7; possibly TRBD2 for D (7 bases). The germline V gene has CDR1 GTSNPN and CDR2 SVGIG (reference sequence). Trimming pared 7 bases from V and 3 bases from J, leaving 13 bases between. This CDR3 comprises 12 residues. Here the CDR3 reads CAFSGGHYEQYF. DNA of the CDR3: TGTGCCTTCTCGGGGGGCCACTACGAGCAGTACTTC.

The rearrangement links TRBV29-1 to TRBJ1-5; tentatively, D is TRBD1 (6 bases). The CDR3 contains 13 residues. The V gene's germline CDR1 is SQVTM and CDR2 ANQGSEA. V dropped 5 bases and J dropped 2 bases, with 10 bases sitting between them. CDR3 in amino acids: CSVSRGGNQPQHF. The CDR3 nucleotides read TGCAGCGTTAGCAGGGGCGGCAATCAGCCCCAGCATTTT.

V is TRBV5-1 and J is TRBJ2-6; D is ambiguous. The CDR3 spans 16 residues. With 5 bases removed from V and 0 bases from J, the gap between germline ends came to 12 bases. CDR1 is SGHRS, CDR2 YFSETQ, per germline. CDR3 residues: CASRLDLVSGANVLTF. The CDR3 nucleotides are TGCGCCAGCAGGCTCGACCTAGTCTCTGGGGCCAACGTCCTGACTTTC. The variable domain in full, completed from reference TRBV5-1 and TRBJ2-6, reads KAGVTQTPRYLIKTRGQQVTLSCSPISGHRSVSWYQQTPGQGLQFLFEYFSETQRNKGNFPGRFSGRQFSNSRSEMNVSTLELGDSALYLCASRLDLVSGANVLTFGAGSRLTVL.

This clone was observed a handful of times. V and J are TRBV7-2 and TRBJ2-2, with TRBD2 matching over 8 bases. The V segment lost 5 bases and the J segment 3 bases; nucleotides outside the gene matches: 5. There are 15 residues in the CDR3. Germline V CDR1 and CDR2: SGHTA, FQGNSA. CDR3 protein: CASSPPGGDTGELFF. The CDR3 bases are TGTGCCAGCAGCCCACCGGGAGGGGACACCGGGGAGCTGTTTTTT.

The chain employs TRBV5-1 and TRBJ2-2; 8 bases map to TRBD1. V shed 6 bases, J shed 4 bases, and the junction held 14 bases outside the gene matches. From germline, CDR1 is SGHRS and CDR2 YFSETQ. CDR3 length: 17 amino acids. CDR3 residues: CASNSGGTGSLTGELFF. The DNA of the CDR3 is TGCGCCAGCAACTCCGGCGGGACAGGATCCCTCACCGGGGAGCTGTTTTTT.

The CDR3 region is CASSRATNTGELFF. In nucleotides, the CDR3 is TGTGCCAGCTCACGGGCGACGAACACCGGGGAGCTGTTTTTT. J is TRBJ2-2 and V is TRBV18; D is undetermined. CDR1 is KGHSH and CDR2 is LQKENI in the germline V gene. V gave up 4 bases and J gave up 0 bases, with 6 bases separating them. The CDR3 covers 14 residues.

This chain links TRBV7-2 with TRBJ1-1, with unresolved D. CDR3 length: 13 amino acids. Germline CDR1 and CDR2: SGHTA and FQGNSA. V was shortened by 0 bases and J by 3 bases, with 5 bases between the two germline ends. The CDR3 DNA reads TGTGCCAGCAGCTTAGCAACAGACACTGAAGCTTTCTTT. The encoded protein is CASSLATDTEAFF.

The chain couples TRBV12-5 to TRBJ1-1; no definite D call. Between the trimmed V and J ends, which lost 1 base and 3 bases, there was a span of 6 bases. Germline CDR1 reads LGHNT; CDR2 reads FRNRAP. The CDR3 totals 13 residues. The CDR3 nucleotides read TGTGCTAGTGGTTTGGACTTTGACACTGAAGCTTTCTTT. Translation: CASGLDFDTEAFF.

Worth noting for this clone: The junction shows a germline mismatch at one end, possibly a read error. The genes are TRBV7-9 and TRBJ1-1; maybe TRBD1 (5 bases). CDR3 length: 16 residues. Germline lookup yields CDR1 SEHNR and CDR2 FQNEAQ (reference sequence). The CDR3 loop is CSSSSYESRAGLRAFF. The CDR3 bases are TGTTCCAGCAGCTCTTATGAGTCCAGGGCCGGGTTAAGGGCTTTCTTT.

V usage is TRBV5-5 and J usage is TRBJ2-1; 13 positions agree with TRBD2. Germline-derived CDR1 and CDR2 are SGHKS and YYEKEE (reference sequence). The CDR3 spans 18 residues. V lost 3 bases to trimming and J lost 0 bases; unmatched junction nucleotides: 6. The CDR3 spells CASSSRLAGGSSYNEQFF. In DNA, the CDR3 is TGTGCCAGCAGCTCCAGACTAGCGGGGGGAAGCTCCTACAATGAGCAGTTCTTC.

This clone was detected only once. This rearrangement joins TRBV6-4 to TRBJ2-3; perhaps TRBD2 as D (7 bases). The CDR3 runs 14 residues. V was cut by 3 bases and J by 2 bases, with 9 bases left in between. Germline values: CDR1 MRHNA, CDR2 SNTAGT. In nucleotides, the CDR3 is TGTGCCAGCAGTGAGGGGGGGCCCACAGATACGCAGTATTTT. It is translated as CASSEGGPTDTQYF.

The V and J genes are TRBV7-9 and TRBJ1-2, with 9 nucleotides matching TRBD1. J lost 7 bases, V lost 0 bases, and 6 bases had no gene match. The CDR3 is made up of 15 amino acids. From germline, CDR1 is SEHNR and CDR2 FQNEAQ (reference sequence). The DNA of the CDR3 is TGTGCCAGCAGCTTAGCCGACATGACAGGGGGTGGCTACACCTTC. Its translation is CASSLADMTGGGYTF.

The chain joins TRBV19 to TRBJ2-4; the D gene is possibly TRBD2 (6 bases). Trimming took 5 bases from V and 0 from J, leaving 11 bases between them. Germline CDR1 and CDR2: LNHDA and SQIVND (reference sequence). This CDR3 has 15 amino acids. Here the CDR3 reads CASSVARGAKNIQYF. CDR3 DNA: TGTGCCAGTAGTGTTGCGCGGGGAGCCAAAAACATTCAGTACTTC.